This T cell receptor (beta chain) was captured by sequencing in a study of T cells in Graves' hyperthyroidism and ophthalmopathy. General study findings and limits: Ophthalmopathy, as predicted by the model, came a median around 6 months after the prediction.

The length of the CDR3 is 11 residues. V lost 2 bases and J 10 bases, leaving 9 bases between the germline ends. Germline V gene sequence: CDR1 SGHKS, CDR2 YYEKEE (reference sequence). Stable hyperthyroidism: no ophthalmopathy progression over 18 months of follow-up. This clonotype was seen more than once but under ten times. No antigen is known for it. TCR beta CDR3 region amplification was performed from RNA transcripts. TCR CDR3 regions were first amplified by RT-PCR with HTBI primers. TCRdb reprocessed the multiplex PCR reads with MiXCR, giving one entry per CDR3 protein. The sample yields fewer than 850,000 distinct CDR3 sequences, around 16% seen once.

The J gene is TRBJ1-1, the V gene TRBV5-5; D possibly corresponds to TRBD1 (5 bases). Sequences were obtained from blood. This receptor was identified in a man between 50 and 59 years old with Graves' hyperthyroidism. The DNA of the CDR3 is TGTGCCAGCAGCTTCGGGGGGATAGCTTTCTTT. Translating it yields CASSFGGIAFF.